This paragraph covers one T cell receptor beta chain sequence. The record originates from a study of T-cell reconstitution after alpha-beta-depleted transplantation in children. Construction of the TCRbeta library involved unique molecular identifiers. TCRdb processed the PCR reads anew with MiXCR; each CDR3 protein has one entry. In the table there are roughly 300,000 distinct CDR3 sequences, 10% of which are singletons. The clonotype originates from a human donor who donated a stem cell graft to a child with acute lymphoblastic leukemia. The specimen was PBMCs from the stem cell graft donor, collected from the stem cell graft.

The CDR3 coding sequence is TGTGCCAGCAGCTTGTGGGACGGCTACCAAGAGACCCAGTACTTC. It is translated as CASSLWDGYQETQYF. The chain has TRBV7-2 and TRBJ2-5; D tentatively reads TRBD1 or TRBD2 (5 bases each). The germline V and J ends were trimmed by 3 bases and 0 bases, with 11 bases remaining between them. The CDR3 runs to 15 residues. Germline V gives CDR1 SGHTA, CDR2 FQGNSA. Variable domain in full (rest from reference TRBV7-2 and TRBJ2-5): GAGVSQSPSNKVTEKGKDVELRCDPISGHTALYWYRQSLGQGLEFLIYFQGNSAPDKSGLPSDRFSAERTGGSVSTLTIQRTQQEDSAVYLCASSLWDGYQETQYFGPGTRLLVL.